The TCR beta chain under discussion was sequenced for a study of response to subunit inactivated influenza vaccine. The study's findings and limits: There was a suggestion from the authors that each seasonal influenza vaccination recruits few new T cells.

One entry per CDR3 protein results from TCRdb running MiXCR on the RT-PCR reads. Of about 700,000 distinct CDR3 sequences in the sample, around 13% were seen once. A few counts support this clonotype. Its antigen is unknown. The TCR comes from a man in his forties or fifties who received an inactivated influenza vaccine. The sample was PBMCs from blood, taken approximately 15 days before vaccination.

The CDR3 region has the DNA TGCAGTGCCCGAGGGGGGGATTGGTACTACAATGAGCAGTTCTTC. It encodes CSARGGDWYYNEQFF. V usage is TRBV20-1 and J usage is TRBJ2-1; D perhaps matches TRBD2 (7 bases). CDR3 size: 15 residues. Germline-derived CDR1 and CDR2 are DFQATT and SNEGSKA (reference sequence). V gave up 6 bases and J gave up 3 bases, with 18 bases separating them.